This TCR beta chain appears in the sequencing data of a study of cytomegalovirus exposure and HLA in healthy donors. General observations from the study: Reports indicate that TCR beta sequences accurately predicted the HLA-A and HLA-B alleles of most subjects.

This clone was seen only a few times. Its antigen is as yet unknown. Germline CDR1 is MNHEY and CDR2 is SMNVEV (reference sequence). The CDR3 is 15 residues long. The V end was cut by 2 bases, the J end by 8 bases, with 16 bases between. Primers included in the PCR were 60 Vbeta and 13 Jbeta primers. Assay used: immunoSEQ multiplex PCR; TCRdb lists only in-frame clones, some missing. The top ten clones hold less than 3% of a sample with about 200,000 clones, around 64% of them seen once. This TCR came from a man aged 40-50 years in good health and CMV-seropositive. The chain couples TRBV27 to TRBJ1-5, with D possibly being TRBD1 (5 bases). Sequencing was carried out using PBMCs. This CDR3 reads CASSLLSGGFEPQHF. The CDR3 region has the DNA TGTGCCAGCAGTTTACTCTCTGGGGGGTTTGAGCCCCAGCATTTT.